Reported below is one TCR beta chain. Antigen: not known. Clones were read by immunoSEQ multiplex PCR, and TCRdb kept only the in-frame ones, dropping some. Counted here are about 20,000 clones, roughly 78% occurring once; the ten biggest clones make up roughly an eighth. Trimming took off 4 bases at V and 4 bases at J, with 13 bases between the two ends. CDR3 length: 14 residues. The germline V gene encodes CDR1 SEHNR and CDR2 FQNEAQ (reference sequence). Time point here: week 23, last vaccination. Vaccination comprised doses that each held 300 ug of mutant IDH1 20-mer peptide, plus topical imiquimod. This sample is drawn from a study of a mutant IDH1 vaccine in newly diagnosed glioma. Background on the study: Vaccination started 4-6 weeks after radiotherapy alone, or with temozolomide cycles. Patients' prior therapy spanned radiotherapy, temozolomide, or both; most underwent both. Study-level findings and limits: Pseudoprogression seemed unlinked to shifts in top peripheral T cell clonotypes.

This chain links TRBV7-9 with TRBJ1-2, with D perhaps TRBD1 (5 bases). Sequencing used PBMCs, obtained from a glioma patient whose treatment included an IDH1 peptide vaccine. This sequence was found in a young man with glioma. CDR3 sequence reads: CASSSGGVIYGYTF. The CDR3 bases are TGTGCCAGCAGCTCAGGAGGGGTGATCTATGGCTACACCTTC.